This TCR beta chain comes out of a study of blood T cell repertoires in COVID-19. Study-level information: The United States, Italy and Spain were the sources of the acute and convalescent COVID-19 samples.

This clone occurred a few times. Repertoires were generated with immunoSEQ multiplex PCR, while TCRdb's copy carries only in-frame clones and drops some. The sample carries some 190,000 clones, roughly 84% recorded once. Germline CDR1 and CDR2: LNHNV and YYDKDF (reference sequence). This CDR3 is 15 amino acids long. J gave up 4 bases and V 5 bases, and 10 bases lay outside the gene matches. The study recruited people aged roughly 18 to 100 years across roughly 23 US areas. Participants' own reports of clinical history determined their cohort assignment. The clonotype comes from a woman aged 30 to 39 who had been exposed to COVID-19. The source material was PBMCs or T cells enriched from blood (not recorded which). The rearrangement links TRBV15 to TRBJ2-7; 8 nucleotides line up with TRBD2. The CDR3 protein is CATSGRTSGRYEQYF. The CDR3 bases are TGTGCCACCAGCGGCCGAACTAGCGGTCGATACGAGCAGTACTTC.